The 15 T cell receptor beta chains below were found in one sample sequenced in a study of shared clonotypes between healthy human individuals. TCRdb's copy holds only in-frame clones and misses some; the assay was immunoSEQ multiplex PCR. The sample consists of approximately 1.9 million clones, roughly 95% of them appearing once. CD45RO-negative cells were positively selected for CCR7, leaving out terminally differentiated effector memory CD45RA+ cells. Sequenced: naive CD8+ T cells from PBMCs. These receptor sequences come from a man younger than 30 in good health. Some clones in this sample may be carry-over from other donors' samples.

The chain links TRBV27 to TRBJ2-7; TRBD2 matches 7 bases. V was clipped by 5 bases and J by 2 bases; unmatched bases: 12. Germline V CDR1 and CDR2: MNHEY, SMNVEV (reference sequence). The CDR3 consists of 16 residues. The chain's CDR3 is CASSPPSSGKPYEQYF. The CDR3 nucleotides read TGTGCCAGCAGTCCACCCTCTAGCGGAAAGCCCTACGAGCAGTACTTC.

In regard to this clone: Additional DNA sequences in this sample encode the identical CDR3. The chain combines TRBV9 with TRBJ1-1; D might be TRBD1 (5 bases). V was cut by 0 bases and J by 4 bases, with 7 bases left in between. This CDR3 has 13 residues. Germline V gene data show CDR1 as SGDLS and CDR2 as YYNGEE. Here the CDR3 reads CASSVGGATEAFF. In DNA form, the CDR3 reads TGTGCCAGCAGCGTAGGCGGGGCCACTGAAGCTTTCTTT.

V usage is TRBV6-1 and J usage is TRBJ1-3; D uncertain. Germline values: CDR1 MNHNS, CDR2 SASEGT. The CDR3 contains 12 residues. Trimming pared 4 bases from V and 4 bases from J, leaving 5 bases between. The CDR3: CASSVSGNTIYF. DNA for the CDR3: TGTGCCAGCAGTGTTTCCGGAAACACCATATATTTT.

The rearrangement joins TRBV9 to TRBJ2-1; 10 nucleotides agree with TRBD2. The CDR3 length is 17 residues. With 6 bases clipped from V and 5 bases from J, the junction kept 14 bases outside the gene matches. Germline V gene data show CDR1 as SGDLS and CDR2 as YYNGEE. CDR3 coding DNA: TGTGCCAGCAACTCCCCGAAAAAACTAGCGGGGAACAATGAGCAGTTCTTC. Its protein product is CASNSPKKLAGNNEQFF.

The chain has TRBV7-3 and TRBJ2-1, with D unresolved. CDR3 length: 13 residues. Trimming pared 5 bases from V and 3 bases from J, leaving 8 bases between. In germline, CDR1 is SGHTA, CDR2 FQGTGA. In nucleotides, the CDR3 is TGTGCCAGCAGCCTAGGTAACTACAATGAGCAGTTCTTC. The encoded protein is CASSLGNYNEQFF.

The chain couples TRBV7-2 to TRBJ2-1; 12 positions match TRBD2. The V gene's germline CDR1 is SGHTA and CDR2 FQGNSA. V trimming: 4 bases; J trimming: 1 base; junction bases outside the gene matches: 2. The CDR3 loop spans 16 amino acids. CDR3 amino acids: CASSSLAGGSYNEQFF. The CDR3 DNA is TGTGCCAGCAGCTCTCTAGCGGGAGGGTCCTACAATGAGCAGTTCTTC.

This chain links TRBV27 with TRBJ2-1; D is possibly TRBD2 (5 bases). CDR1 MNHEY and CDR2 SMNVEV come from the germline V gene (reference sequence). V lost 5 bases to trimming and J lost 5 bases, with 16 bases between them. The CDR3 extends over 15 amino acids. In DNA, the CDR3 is TGTGCCAGCAGTCTCCTGGCGGGTGGGAACAATGAGCAGTTCTTC. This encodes CASSLLAGGNNEQFF.

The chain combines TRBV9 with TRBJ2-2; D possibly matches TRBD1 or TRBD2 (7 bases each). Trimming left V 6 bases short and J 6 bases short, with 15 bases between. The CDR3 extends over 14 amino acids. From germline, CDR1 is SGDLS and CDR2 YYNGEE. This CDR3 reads CASTQGGTPGELFF. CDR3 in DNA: TGTGCCAGCACCCAGGGGGGGACCCCCGGGGAGCTGTTTTTT.

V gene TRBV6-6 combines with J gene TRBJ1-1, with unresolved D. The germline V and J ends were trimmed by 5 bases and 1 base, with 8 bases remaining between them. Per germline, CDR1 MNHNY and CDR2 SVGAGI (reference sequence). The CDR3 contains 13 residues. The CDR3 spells CASSPVWNTEAFF. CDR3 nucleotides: TGTGCCAGCAGTCCCGTATGGAACACTGAAGCTTTCTTT.

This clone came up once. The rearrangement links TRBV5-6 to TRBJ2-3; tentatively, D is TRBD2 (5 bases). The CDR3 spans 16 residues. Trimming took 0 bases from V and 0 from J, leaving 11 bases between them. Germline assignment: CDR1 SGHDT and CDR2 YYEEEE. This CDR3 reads CASSLGTGHSTDTQYF. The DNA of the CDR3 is TGTGCCAGCAGCTTGGGGACTGGCCATAGCACAGATACGCAGTATTTT.

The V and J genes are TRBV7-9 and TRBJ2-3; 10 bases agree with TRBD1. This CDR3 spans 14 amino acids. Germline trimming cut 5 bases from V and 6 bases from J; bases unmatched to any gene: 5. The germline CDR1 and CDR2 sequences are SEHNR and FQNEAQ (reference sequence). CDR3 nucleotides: TGTGCCAGCAGCGCAGACAGGGGGCCCGATACGCAGTATTTT. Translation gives CASSADRGPDTQYF.

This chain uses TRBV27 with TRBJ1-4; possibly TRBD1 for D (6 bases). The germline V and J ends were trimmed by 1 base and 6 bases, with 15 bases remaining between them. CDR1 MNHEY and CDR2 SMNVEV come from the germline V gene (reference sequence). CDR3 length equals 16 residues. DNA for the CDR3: TGTGCCAGCAGTTTATATCCAGGGGCGATTGATGAAAAACTGTTTTTT. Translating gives CASSLYPGAIDEKLFF.

CDR3 residues: CAWSSGAGNNEQFF. DNA of the CDR3: TGTGCCTGGTCCTCGGGAGCTGGCAACAATGAGCAGTTCTTC. V gene TRBV30 combines with J gene TRBJ2-1; the D gene is possibly TRBD2 (6 bases). Trimming removed 5 bases from V and 5 bases from J, with 16 bases in between. The CDR3 loop spans 14 amino acids. Germline values: CDR1 GTSNPN, CDR2 SVGIG (reference sequence).

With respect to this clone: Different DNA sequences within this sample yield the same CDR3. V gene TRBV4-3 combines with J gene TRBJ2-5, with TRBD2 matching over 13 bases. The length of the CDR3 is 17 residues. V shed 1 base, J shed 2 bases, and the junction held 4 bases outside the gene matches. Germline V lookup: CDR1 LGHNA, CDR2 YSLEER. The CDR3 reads CASSQGLAGGSQETQYF. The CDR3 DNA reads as TGCGCCAGCAGCCAAGGACTAGCGGGAGGAAGTCAAGAGACCCAGTACTTC.

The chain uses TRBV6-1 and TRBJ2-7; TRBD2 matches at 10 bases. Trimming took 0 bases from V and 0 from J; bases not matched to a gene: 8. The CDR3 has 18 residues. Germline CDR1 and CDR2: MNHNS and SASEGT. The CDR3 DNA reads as TGTGCCAGCAGTGAAGCGCTTCCGGTAGCGGGGGGCTCCTACGAGCAGTACTTC. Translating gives CASSEALPVAGGSYEQYF.